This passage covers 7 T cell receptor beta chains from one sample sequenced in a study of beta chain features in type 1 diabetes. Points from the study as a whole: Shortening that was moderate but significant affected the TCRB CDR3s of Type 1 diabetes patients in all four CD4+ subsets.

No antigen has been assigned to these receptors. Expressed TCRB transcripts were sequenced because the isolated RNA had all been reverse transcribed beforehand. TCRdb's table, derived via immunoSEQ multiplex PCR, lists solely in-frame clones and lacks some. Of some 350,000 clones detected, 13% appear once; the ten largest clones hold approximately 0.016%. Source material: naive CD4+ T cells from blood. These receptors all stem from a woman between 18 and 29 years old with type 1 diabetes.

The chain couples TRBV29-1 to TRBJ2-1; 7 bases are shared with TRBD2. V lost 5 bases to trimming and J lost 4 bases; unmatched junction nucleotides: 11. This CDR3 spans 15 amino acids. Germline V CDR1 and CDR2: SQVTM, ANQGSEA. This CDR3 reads CSVRILAEPYNEQFF. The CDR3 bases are TGCAGCGTTCGAATTCTAGCGGAGCCATACAATGAGCAGTTCTTC.

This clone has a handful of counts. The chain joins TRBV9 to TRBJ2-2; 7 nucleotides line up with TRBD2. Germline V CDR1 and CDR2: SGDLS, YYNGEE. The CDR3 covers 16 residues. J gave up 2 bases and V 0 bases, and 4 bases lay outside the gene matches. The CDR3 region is CASSVATSANTGELFF. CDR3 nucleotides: TGTGCCAGCAGCGTAGCAACTAGCGCCAACACCGGGGAGCTGTTTTTT. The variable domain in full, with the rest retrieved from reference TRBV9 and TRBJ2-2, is DSGVTQTPKHLITATGQRVTLRCSPRSGDLSVYWYQQSLDQGLQFLIQYYNGEERAKGNILERFSAQQFPDLHSELNLSSLELGDSALYFCASSVATSANTGELFFGEGSRLTVL.

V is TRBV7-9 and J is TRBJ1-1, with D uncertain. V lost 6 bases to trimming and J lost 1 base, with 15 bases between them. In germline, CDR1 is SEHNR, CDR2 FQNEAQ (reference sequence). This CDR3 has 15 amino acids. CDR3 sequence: CASSYAYNWNTEAFF. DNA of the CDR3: TGTGCCAGCAGTTACGCTTACAATTGGAACACTGAAGCTTTCTTT.

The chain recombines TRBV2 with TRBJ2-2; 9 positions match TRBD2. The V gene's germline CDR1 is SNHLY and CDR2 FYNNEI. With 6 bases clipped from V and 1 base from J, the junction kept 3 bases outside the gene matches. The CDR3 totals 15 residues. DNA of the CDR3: TGTGCCAGCAGCTATAGCGGGAGGAACACCGGGGAGCTGTTTTTT. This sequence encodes CASSYSGRNTGELFF.

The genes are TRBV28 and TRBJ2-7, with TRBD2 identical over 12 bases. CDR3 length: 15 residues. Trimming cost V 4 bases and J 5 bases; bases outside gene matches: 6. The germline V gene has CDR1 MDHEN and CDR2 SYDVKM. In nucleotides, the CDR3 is TGTGCCAGCAGTTCCGCTAGCGGGAGGGCCCACGAGCAGTACGTC. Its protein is CASSSASGRAHEQYV.

CDR3 sequence: CASSPEVGGIQYF. CDR3 sequence (DNA): TGTGCCAGCAGCCCCGAGGTGGGGGGCATTCAGTACTTC. The rearrangement links TRBV27 to TRBJ2-4; TRBD2 is a possible D gene (6 bases). CDR3 size: 13 residues. V lost 6 bases to trimming and J lost 9 bases, with 15 bases between them. The germline V gene encodes CDR1 MNHEY and CDR2 SMNVEV (reference sequence).

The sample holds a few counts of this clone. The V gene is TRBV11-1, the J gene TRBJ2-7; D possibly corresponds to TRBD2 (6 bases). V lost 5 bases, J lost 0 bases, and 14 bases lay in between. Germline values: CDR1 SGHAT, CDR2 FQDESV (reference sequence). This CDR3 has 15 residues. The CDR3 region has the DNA TGTGCCAGCAGCACGCCGGGACTCTCCTCCTACGAGCAGTACTTC. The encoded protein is CASSTPGLSSYEQYF.